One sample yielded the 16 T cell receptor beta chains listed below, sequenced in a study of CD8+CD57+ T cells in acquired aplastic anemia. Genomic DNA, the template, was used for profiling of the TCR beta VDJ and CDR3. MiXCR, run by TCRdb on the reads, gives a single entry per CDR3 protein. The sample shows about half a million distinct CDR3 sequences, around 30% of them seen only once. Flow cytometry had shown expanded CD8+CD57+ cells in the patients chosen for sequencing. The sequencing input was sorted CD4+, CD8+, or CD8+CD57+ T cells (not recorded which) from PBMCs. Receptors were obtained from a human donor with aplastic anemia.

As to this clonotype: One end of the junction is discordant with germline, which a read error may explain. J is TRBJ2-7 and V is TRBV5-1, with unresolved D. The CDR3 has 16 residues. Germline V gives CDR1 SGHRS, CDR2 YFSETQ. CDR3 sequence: CASGLADIGTQYEQHF. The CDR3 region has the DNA TGCGCCAGCGGCTTGGCCGACATTGGCACCCAATACGAGCAGCACTTC.

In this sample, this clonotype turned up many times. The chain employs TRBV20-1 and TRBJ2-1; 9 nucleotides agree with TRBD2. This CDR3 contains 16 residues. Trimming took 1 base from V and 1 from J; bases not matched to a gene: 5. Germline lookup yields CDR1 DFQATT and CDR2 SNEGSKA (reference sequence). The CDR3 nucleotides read TGCAGTGCTAGAGCAAGGACTAGCGAATCCTACAATGAGCAGTTCTTC. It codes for CSARARTSESYNEQFF.

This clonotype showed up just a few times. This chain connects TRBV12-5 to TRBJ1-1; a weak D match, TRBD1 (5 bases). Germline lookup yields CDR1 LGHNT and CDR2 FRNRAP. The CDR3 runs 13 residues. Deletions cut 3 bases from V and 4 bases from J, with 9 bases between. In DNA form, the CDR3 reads TGTGCTAGTGGTTTAGGACAACTCACTGAAGCTTTCTTT. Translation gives CASGLGQLTEAFF.

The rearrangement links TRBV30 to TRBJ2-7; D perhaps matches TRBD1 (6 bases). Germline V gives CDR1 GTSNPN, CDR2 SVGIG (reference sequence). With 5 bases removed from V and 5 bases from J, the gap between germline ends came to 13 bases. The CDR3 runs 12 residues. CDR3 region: CAWSQGTHEQYF. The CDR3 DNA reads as TGTGCCTGGTCACAGGGTACCCACGAGCAGTACTTC.

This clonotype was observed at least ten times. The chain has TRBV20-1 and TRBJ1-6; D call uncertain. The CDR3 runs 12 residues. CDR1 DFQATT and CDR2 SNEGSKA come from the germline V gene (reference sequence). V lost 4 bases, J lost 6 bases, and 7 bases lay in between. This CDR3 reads CSAKGGNSPLHF. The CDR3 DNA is TGCAGTGCTAAAGGTGGTAATTCACCCCTCCACTTT.

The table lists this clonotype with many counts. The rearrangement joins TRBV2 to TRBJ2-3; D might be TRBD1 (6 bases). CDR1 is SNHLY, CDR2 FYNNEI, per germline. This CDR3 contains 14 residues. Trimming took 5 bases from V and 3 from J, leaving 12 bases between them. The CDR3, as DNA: TGTGCCAGCAGTCAGGGGTTGCCGACAGATACGCAGTATTTT. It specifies CASSQGLPTDTQYF.

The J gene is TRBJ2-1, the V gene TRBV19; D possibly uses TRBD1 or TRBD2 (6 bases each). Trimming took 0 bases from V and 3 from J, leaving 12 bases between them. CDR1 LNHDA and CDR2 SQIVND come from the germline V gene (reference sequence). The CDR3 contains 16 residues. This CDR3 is CASSIDTGANYNEQFF. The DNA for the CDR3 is TGTGCCAGTAGTATAGACACGGGGGCGAACTACAATGAGCAGTTCTTC.

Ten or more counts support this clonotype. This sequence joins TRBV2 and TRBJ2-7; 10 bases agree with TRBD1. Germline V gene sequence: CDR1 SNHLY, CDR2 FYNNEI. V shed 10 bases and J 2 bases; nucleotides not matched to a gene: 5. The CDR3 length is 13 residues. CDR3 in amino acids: CANGGQGAYEQYF. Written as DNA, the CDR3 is TGTGCCAATGGAGGACAGGGGGCCTACGAGCAGTACTTC.

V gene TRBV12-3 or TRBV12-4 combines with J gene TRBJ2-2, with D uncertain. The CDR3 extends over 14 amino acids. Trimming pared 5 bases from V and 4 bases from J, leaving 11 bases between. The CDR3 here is CASSRARGTGELFF. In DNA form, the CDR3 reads TGTGCCAGCAGTCGAGCAAGAGGCACCGGGGAGCTGTTTTTT.

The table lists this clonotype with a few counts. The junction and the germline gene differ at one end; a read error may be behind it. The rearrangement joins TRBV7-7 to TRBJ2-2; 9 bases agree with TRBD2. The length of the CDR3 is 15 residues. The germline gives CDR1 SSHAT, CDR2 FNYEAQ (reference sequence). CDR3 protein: CASTPGLADTGELFF. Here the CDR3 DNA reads TGTGCTAGCACTCCGGGACTAGCTGATACCGGGGAGCTGTTTTTT.

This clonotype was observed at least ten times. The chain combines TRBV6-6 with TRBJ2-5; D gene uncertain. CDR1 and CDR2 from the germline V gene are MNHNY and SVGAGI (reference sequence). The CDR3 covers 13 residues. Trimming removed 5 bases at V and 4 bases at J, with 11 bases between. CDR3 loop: CASSQPPVETQYF. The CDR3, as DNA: TGTGCCAGCAGTCAACCCCCCGTAGAGACCCAGTACTTC.

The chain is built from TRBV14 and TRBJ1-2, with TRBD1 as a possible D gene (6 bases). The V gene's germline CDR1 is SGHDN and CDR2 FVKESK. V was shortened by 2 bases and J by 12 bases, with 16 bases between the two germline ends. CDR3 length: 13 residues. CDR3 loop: CASSQTRVRGNTF. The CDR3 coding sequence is TGTGCCAGCAGCCAAACCCGAGTGAGGGGGAACACCTTC.

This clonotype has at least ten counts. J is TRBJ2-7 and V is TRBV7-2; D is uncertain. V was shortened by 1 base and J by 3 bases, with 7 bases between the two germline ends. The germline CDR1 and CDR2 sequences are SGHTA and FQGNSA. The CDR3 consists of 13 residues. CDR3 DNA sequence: TGTGCCAGCAGCTTAGGCCCGATCTACGAGCAGTACTTC. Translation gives CASSLGPIYEQYF.

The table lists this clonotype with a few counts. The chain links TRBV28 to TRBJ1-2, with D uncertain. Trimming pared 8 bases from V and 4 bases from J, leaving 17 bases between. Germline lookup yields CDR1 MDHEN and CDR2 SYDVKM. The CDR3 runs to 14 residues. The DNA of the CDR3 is TGTGCCAGCGAGGGAAGTGACGGGTTCTATGGCTACACCTTC. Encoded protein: CASEGSDGFYGYTF.

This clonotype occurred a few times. The CDR3 here is CASSPKSSPGGNTEAFF. CDR3 nucleotide sequence: TGTGCCAGCAGCCCGAAATCCAGTCCCGGAGGGAACACTGAAGCTTTCTTT. The rearrangement joins TRBV11-2 to TRBJ1-1; D not resolved. The CDR3 covers 17 residues. The germline V gene encodes CDR1 SGHAT and CDR2 FQNNGV. V was pared by 5 bases and J by 1 base, with 20 bases between.

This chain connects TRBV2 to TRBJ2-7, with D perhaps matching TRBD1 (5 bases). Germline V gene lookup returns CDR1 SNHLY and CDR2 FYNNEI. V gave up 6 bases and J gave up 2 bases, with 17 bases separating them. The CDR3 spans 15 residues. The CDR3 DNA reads TGTGCCAGCAGCCGGAATAACAGGTTTCCCTACGAGCAGTACTTC. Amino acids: CASSRNNRFPYEQYF.